This T cell receptor beta chain was observed in a study of PD-1 blockade in mismatch repair-deficient tumors. Study overall: Enrolled about 2013-2017, patients had progressing, pretreated mismatch repair-deficient cancers of around twelve types. Study-level findings and limits: After pembrolizumab, tumor-resident clones rose rapidly, then generally contracted before radiologic responses.

As for this clone: Its antigen is still unknown. It is unclear where the CDR3 begins or ends on the DNA, so no DNA is shown, and the CDR3 is as TCRdb lists it.

A total of 17 residues make up the CDR3, ends included. TCRdb's table, derived via immunoSEQ multiplex PCR, lists solely in-frame clones and lacks some. The table shows tens of thousands of clones, with more than 75% occurring only once. The source is an adult with mismatch repair-deficient cancer. The material was peripheral blood, obtained 4 weeks after starting pembrolizumab. The chain carries TRBV21-1 and TRBJ2-7; no check of the table's D call, TRBD1, against the DNA was made. TRBV21-1 is termed a pseudogene. The CDR3 loop is CASSKVGQGANSYEQYF.